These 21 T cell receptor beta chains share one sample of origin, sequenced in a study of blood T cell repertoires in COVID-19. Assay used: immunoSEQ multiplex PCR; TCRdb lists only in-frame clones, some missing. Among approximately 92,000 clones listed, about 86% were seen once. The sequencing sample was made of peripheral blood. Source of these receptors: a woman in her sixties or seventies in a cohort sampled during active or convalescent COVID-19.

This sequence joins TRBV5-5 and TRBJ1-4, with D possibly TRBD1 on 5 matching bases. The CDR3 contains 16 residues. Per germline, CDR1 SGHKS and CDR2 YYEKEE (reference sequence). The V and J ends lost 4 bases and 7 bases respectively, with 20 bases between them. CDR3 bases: TGTGCCAGCAGCCAAGCCCCCCAGGGTGTGAGTGAAAAACTGTTTTTT. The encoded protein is CASSQAPQGVSEKLFF.

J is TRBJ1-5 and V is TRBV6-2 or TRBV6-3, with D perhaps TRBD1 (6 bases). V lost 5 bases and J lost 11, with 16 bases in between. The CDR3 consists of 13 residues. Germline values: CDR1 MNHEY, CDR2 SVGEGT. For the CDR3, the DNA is TGTGCCAGCAGTCAAAGTCAACAGGGAGCCCAGCATTTT. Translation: CASSQSQQGAQHF.

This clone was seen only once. The CDR3 region is CASSQDVGIGSPLHF. DNA for the CDR3: TGCGCCAGCAGCCAAGATGTGGGCATCGGTTCACCCCTCCACTTT. The gene calls are TRBV4-1 and TRBJ1-6; no firm D call. The V gene lost 0 bases and the J gene lost 9 bases, with 12 bases spanning the gap. From germline, CDR1 is MGHRA and CDR2 YSYEKL. This CDR3 spans 15 amino acids.

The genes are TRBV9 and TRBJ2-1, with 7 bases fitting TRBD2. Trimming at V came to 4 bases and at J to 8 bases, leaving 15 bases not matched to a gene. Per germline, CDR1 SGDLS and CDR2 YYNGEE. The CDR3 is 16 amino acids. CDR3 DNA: TGTGCCAGCAGCCCCAAGTCGGGGAGGGCCGGAGATGAGCAGTTCTTC. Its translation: CASSPKSGRAGDEQFF.

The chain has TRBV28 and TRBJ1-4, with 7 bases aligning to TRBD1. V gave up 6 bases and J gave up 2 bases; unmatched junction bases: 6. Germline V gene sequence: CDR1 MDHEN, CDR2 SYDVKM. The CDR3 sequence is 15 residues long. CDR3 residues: CASSTGAVTNEKLFF. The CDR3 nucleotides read TGTGCCAGCAGCACAGGGGCCGTTACTAATGAAAAACTGTTTTTT.

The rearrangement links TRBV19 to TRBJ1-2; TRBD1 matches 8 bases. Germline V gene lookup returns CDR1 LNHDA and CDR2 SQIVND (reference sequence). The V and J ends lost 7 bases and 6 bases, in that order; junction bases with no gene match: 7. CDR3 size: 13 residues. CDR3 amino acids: CASTPSDRDGYTF. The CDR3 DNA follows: TGTGCCAGTACCCCCTCGGACAGGGATGGCTACACCTTC.

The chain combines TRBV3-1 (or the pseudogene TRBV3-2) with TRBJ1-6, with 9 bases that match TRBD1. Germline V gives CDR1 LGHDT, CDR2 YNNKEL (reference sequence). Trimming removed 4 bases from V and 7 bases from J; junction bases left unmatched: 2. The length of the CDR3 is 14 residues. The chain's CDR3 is CASSPGQGNSPLHF. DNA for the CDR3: TGTGCCAGCAGCCCGGGACAGGGAAATTCACCCCTCCACTTT.

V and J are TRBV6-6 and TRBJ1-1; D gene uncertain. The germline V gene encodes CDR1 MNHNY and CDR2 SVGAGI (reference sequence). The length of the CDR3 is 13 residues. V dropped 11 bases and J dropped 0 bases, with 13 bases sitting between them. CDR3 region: CAGSVAVNTEAFF. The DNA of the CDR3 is TGTGCCGGCTCTGTGGCCGTGAACACTGAAGCTTTCTTT.

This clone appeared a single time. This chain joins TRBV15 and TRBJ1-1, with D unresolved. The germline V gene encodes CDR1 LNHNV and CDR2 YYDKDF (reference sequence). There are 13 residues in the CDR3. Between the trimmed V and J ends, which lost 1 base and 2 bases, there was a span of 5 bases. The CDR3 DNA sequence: TGTGCCACCAGCAGAGTCAGTAACACTGAAGCTTTCTTT. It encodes CATSRVSNTEAFF.

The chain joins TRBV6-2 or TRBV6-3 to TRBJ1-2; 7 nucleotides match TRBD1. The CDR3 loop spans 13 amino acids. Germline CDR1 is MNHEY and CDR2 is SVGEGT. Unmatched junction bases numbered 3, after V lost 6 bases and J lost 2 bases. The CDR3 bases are TGTGCCAGCAGCGCACAGGGGAACTATGGCTACACCTTC. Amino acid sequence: CASSAQGNYGYTF.

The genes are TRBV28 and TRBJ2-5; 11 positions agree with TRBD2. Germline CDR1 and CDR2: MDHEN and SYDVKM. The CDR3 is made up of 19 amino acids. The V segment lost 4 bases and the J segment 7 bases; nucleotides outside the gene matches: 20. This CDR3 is CASSSTTHRLAGLVGTQYF. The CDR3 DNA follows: TGTGCCAGCAGTTCCACAACCCACCGACTAGCGGGACTGGTTGGGACCCAGTACTTC.

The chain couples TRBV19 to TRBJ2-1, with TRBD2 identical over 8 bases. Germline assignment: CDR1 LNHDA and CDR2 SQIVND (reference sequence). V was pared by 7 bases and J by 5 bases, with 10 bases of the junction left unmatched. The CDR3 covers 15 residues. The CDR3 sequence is CASTIREGLNNEQFF. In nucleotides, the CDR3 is TGTGCCAGTACCATTCGGGAGGGCCTCAACAATGAGCAGTTCTTC.

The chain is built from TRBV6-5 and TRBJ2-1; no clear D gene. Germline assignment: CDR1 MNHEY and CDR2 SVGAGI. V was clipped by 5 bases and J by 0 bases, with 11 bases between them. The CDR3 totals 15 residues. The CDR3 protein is CASSPTLSSYNEQFF. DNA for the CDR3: TGTGCCAGCAGTCCGACACTTAGCTCCTACAATGAGCAGTTCTTC.

This CDR3 reads CASSAGTVLFF. As DNA, the CDR3 is TGTGCCAGCAGTGCCGGGACAGTGCTGTTCTTC. The J gene is TRBJ2-1, the V gene TRBV3-1 (or the pseudogene TRBV3-2), with 7 nucleotides matching TRBD1. CDR1 and CDR2 from the germline V gene are LGHDT and YNNKEL (reference sequence). The junction had 8 bases not matched to a gene; V was cut back by 6 bases and J by 15 bases. The CDR3 contains 11 residues.

CDR3 in DNA: TGTGCCAGCAGTTCAGACCTTGAGGGGCCCCAGCATTTT. Its protein product is CASSSDLEGPQHF. This chain uses TRBV11-2 with TRBJ1-5; D ambiguous. V shed 6 bases and J shed 9 bases, with 15 bases lying between them. CDR1 is SGHAT, CDR2 FQNNGV, per germline. There are 13 residues in the CDR3.

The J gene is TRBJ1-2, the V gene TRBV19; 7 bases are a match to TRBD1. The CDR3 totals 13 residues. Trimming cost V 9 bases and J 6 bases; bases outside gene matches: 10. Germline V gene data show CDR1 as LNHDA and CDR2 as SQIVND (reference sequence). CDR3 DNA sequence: TGTGCCAGCAGCGACAGGGTCTACGATGGCTACACCTTC. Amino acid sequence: CASSDRVYDGYTF.

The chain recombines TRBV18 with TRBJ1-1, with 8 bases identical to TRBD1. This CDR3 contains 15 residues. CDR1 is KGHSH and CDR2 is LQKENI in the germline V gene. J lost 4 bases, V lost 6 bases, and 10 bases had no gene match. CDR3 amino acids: CASSKDREKGTEAFF. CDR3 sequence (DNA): TGTGCCAGCTCTAAGGACAGGGAGAAGGGCACTGAAGCTTTCTTT.

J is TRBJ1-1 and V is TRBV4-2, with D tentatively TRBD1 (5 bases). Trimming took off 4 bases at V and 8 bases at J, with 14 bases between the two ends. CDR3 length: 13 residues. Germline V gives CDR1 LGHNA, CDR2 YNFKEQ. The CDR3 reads CASSRDSLGEAFF. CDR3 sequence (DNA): TGTGCCAGCAGCCGAGACAGTCTGGGCGAAGCTTTCTTT.

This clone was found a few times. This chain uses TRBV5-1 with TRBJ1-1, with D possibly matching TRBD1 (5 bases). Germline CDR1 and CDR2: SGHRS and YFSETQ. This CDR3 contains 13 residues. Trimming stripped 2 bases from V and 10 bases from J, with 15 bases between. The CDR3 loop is CASSFTPGDGAFF. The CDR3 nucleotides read TGCGCCAGCAGCTTTACACCGGGGGACGGAGCTTTCTTT. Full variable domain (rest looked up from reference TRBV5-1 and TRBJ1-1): KAGVTQTPRYLIKTRGQQVTLSCSPISGHRSVSWYQQTPGQGLQFLFEYFSETQRNKGNFPGRFSGRQFSNSRSEMNVSTLELGDSALYLCASSFTPGDGAFFGQGTRLTVV.

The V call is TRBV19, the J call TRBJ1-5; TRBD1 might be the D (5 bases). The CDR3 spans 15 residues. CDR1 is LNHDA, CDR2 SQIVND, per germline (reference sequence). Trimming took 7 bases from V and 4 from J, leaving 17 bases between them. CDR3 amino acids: CASKPEEGLNQPQHF. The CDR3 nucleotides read TGTGCCAGTAAGCCCGAGGAGGGACTAAATCAGCCCCAGCATTTT.

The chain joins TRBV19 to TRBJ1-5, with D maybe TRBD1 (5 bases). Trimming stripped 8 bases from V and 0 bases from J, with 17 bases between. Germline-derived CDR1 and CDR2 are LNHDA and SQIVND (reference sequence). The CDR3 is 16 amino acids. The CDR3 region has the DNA TGTGCCAGTCTAACAGGAGGGGATTATAGCAATCAGCCCCAGCATTTT. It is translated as CASLTGGDYSNQPQHF. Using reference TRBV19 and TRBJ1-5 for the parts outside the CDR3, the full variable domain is DGGITQSPKYLFRKEGQNVTLSCEQNLNHDAMYWYRQDPGQGLRLIYYSQIVNDFQKGDIAEGYSVSREKKESFPLTVTSAQKNPTAFYLCASLTGGDYSNQPQHFGDGTRLSIL.